The T cell receptor (beta chain) described here comes from a study of OX40 agonist ivuxolimab in advanced cancers. Generated by immunoSEQ multiplex PCR, the TCRdb table keeps only in-frame clones and is missing some. Among about 82,000 clones listed, around 83% were seen once. V shed 5 bases and J 7 bases; nucleotides not matched to a gene: 2. Germline loops: CDR1 SGHAT, CDR2 FQNNGV. CDR3 length equals 13 residues. The TCR comes from an adult with an advanced solid tumor such as melanoma, head and neck, liver or kidney cancer. The sample consisted of CD4+ or CD8+ T cells sorted from blood, taken in a trial of the OX40 agonist ivuxolimab. The rearrangement uses TRBV11-2 and TRBJ2-1; 10 nucleotides align to TRBD1. The CDR3 protein is CASSKGQGNEQFF. CDR3 DNA sequence: TGTGCCAGCAGCAAGGGACAGGGGAATGAGCAGTTCTTC.